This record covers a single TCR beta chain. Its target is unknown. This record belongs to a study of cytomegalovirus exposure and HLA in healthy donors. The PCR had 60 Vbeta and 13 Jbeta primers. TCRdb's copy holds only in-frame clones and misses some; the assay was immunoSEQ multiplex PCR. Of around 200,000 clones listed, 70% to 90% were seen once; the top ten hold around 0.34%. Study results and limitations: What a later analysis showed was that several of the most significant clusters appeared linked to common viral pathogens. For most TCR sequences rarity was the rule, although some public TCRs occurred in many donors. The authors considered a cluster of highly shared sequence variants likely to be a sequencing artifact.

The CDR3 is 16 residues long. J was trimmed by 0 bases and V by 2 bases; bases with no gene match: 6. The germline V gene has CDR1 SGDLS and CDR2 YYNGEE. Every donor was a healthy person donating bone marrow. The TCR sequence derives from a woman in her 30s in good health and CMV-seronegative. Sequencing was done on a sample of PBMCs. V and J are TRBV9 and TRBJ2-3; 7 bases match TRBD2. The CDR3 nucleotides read TGTGCCAGCAGCGTTGAGGGAGGGGTTAGCACAGATACGCAGTATTTT. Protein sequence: CASSVEGGVSTDTQYF.